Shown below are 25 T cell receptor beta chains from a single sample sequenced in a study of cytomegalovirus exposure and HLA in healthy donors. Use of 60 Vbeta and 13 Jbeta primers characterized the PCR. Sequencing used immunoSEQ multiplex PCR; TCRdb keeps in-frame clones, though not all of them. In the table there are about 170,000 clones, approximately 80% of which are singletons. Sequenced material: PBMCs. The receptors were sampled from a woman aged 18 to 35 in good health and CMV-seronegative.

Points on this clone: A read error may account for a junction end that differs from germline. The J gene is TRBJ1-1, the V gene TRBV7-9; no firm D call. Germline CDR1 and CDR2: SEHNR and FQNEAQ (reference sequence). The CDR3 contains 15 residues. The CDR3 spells CSSSRMSGYDTEAFF. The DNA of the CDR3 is TGTTCCAGCAGTCGTATGTCGGGTTACGACACTGAAGCTTTCTTT.

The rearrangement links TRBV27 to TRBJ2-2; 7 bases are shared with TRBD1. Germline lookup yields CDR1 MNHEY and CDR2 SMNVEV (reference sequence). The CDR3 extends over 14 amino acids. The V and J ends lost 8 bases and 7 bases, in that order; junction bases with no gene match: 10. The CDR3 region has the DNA TGTGCCAGCGGCCTGACAGGGTGGATCGGGGAGCTGTTTTTT. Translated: CASGLTGWIGELFF.

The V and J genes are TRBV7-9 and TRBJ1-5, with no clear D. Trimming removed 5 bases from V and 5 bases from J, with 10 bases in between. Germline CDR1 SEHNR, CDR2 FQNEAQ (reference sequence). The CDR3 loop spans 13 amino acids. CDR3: CASSPENYQPQHF. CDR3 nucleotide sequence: TGTGCCAGCAGCCCGGAGAACTATCAGCCCCAGCATTTT.

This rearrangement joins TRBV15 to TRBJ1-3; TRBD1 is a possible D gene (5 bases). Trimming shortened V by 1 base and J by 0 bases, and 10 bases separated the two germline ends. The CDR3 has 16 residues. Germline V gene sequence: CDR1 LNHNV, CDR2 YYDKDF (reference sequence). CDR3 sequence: CATSRGRASSGNTIYF. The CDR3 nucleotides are TGTGCCACCAGCAGAGGCAGGGCTAGCTCTGGAAACACCATATATTTT.

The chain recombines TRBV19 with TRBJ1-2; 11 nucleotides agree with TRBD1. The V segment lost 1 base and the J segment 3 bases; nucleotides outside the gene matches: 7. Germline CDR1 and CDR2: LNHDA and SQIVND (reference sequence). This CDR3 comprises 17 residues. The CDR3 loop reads CASSIALGQGAYYGYTF. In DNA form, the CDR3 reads TGTGCCAGTAGTATAGCGCTCGGACAGGGGGCTTACTATGGCTACACCTTC.

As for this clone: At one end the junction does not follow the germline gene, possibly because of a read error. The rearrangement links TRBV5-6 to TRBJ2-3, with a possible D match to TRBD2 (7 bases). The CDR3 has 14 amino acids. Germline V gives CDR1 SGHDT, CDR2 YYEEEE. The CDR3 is CASSSRGGEQGRSF. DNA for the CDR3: TGTGCCAGCAGCTCCCGAGGGGGGGAACAGGGACGCAGTTTT.

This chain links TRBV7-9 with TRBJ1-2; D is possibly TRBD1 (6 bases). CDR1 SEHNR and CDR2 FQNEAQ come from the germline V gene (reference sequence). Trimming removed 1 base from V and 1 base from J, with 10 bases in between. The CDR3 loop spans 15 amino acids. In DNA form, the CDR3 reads TGTGCCAGCAGCTTAGTAGGACAGATTAACTATGGCTACACCTTC. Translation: CASSLVGQINYGYTF.

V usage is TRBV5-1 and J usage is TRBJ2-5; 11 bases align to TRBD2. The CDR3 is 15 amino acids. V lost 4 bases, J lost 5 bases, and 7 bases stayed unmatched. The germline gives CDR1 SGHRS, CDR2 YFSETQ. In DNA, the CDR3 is TGCGCCAGCAGCCGAGGACTAGCGGGTGGGGAGACCCAGTACTTC. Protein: CASSRGLAGGETQYF. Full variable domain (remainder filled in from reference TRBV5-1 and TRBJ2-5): KAGVTQTPRYLIKTRGQQVTLSCSPISGHRSVSWYQQTPGQGLQFLFEYFSETQRNKGNFPGRFSGRQFSNSRSEMNVSTLELGDSALYLCASSRGLAGGETQYFGPGTRLLVL.

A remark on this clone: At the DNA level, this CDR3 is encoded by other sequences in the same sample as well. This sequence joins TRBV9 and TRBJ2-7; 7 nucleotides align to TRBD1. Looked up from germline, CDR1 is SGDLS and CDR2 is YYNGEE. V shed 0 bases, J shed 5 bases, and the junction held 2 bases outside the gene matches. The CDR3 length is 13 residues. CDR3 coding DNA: TGTGCCAGCAGCGTAGTAGGGGGCGACGAGCAGTACTTC. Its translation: CASSVVGGDEQYF.

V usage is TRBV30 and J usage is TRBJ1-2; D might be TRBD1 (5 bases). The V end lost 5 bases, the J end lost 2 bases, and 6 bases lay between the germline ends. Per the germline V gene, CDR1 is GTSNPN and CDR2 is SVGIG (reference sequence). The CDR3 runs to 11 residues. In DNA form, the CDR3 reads TGTGCCTGGGACAGCAACTATGGCTACACCTTC. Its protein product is CAWDSNYGYTF.

CDR3 in DNA: TGTGCCAGCAGCTTAGCGGAGGGTTTCGGTGAAAAACTGTTTTTT. Amino acids: CASSLAEGFGEKLFF. The chain combines TRBV7-9 with TRBJ1-4; no firm D call. This CDR3 is built from 15 residues. Looked up from germline, CDR1 is SEHNR and CDR2 is FQNEAQ (reference sequence). The V gene lost 0 bases and the J gene lost 7 bases, with 12 bases spanning the gap.

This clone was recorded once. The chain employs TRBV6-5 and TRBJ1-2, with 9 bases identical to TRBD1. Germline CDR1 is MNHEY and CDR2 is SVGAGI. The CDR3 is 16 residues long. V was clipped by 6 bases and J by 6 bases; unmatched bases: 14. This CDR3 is CASSYQFTGGVDGYTF. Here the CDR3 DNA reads TGTGCCAGCAGCTACCAGTTCACAGGGGGCGTGGATGGCTACACCTTC.

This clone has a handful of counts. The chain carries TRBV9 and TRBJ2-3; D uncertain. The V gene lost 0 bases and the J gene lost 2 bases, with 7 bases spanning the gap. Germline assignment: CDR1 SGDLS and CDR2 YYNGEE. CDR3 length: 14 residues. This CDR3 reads CASSVALFTDTQYF. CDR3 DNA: TGTGCCAGCAGCGTAGCCCTCTTCACAGATACGCAGTATTTT. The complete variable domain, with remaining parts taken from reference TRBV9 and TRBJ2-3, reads DSGVTQTPKHLITATGQRVTLRCSPRSGDLSVYWYQQSLDQGLQFLIQYYNGEERAKGNILERFSAQQFPDLHSELNLSSLELGDSALYFCASSVALFTDTQYFGPGTRLTVL.

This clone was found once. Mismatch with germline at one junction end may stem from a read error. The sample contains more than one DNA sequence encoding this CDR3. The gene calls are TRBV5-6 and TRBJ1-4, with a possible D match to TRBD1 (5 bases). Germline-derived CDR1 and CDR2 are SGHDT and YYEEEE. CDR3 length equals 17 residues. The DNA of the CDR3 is TGTGCCAGTAGCTCGCTAACTCAGGGTCCAACTAATGAAAAACTGTTTTTT. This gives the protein CASSSLTQGPTNEKLFF.

CDR3: CASTLGQGVFYTEAFF. The CDR3 DNA follows: TGTGCCAGTACTTTGGGACAGGGGGTTTTCTACACTGAAGCTTTCTTT. This sequence joins TRBV19 and TRBJ1-1; the match to TRBD1 covers 11 bases. From germline, CDR1 is LNHDA and CDR2 SQIVND (reference sequence). The CDR3 has 16 residues. V lost 7 bases to trimming and J lost 3 bases; unmatched junction nucleotides: 10. Full variable domain (rest looked up from reference TRBV19 and TRBJ1-1): DGGITQSPKYLFRKEGQNVTLSCEQNLNHDAMYWYRQDPGQGLRLIYYSQIVNDFQKGDIAEGYSVSREKKESFPLTVTSAQKNPTAFYLCASTLGQGVFYTEAFFGQGTRLTVV.

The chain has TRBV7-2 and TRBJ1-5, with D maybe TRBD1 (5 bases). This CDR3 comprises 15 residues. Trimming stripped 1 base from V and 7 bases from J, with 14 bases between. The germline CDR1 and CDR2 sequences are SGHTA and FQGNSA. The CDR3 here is CASSLGQGRGQPQHF. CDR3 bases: TGTGCCAGCAGCTTAGGGCAGGGAAGGGGCCAGCCCCAGCATTTT.

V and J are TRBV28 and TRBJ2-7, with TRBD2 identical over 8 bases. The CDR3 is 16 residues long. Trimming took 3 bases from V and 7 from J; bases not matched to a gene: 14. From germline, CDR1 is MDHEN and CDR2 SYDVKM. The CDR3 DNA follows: TGTGCCAGCAGTTTCTACCGTTCTGGACTAGCAGGGGAGCAGTACTTC. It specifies CASSFYRSGLAGEQYF.

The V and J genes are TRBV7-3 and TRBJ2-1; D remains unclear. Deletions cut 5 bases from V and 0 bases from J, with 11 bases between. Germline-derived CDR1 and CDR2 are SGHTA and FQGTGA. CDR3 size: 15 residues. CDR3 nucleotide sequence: TGTGCCAGCAGCCGCTATGAGAGCTCCTACAATGAGCAGTTCTTC. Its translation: CASSRYESSYNEQFF.

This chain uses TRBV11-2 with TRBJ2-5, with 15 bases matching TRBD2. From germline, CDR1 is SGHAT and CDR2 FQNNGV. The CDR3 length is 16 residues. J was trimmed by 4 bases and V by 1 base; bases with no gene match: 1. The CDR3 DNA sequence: TGTGCCAGCAGCTTAGCGGGACTAGCGGGAGGAGAGACCCAGTACTTC. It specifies CASSLAGLAGGETQYF.

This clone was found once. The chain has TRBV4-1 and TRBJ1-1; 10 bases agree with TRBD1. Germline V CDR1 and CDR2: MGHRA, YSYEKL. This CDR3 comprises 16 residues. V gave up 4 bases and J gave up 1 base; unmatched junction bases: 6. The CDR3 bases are TGCGCCAGCAGCCGCTGGACAGGGGGTGGGAACACTGAAGCTTTCTTT. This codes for CASSRWTGGGNTEAFF.

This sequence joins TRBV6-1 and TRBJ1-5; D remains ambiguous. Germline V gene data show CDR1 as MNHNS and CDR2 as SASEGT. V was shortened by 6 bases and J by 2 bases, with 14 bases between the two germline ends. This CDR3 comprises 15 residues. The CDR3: CASSPGPAGNQPQHF. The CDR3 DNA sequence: TGTGCCAGCAGCCCCGGTCCAGCGGGCAATCAGCCCCAGCATTTT.

CDR3 nucleotides: TGTGCCAGCAGTCTTAGCGATTCCCGACGGGTGCGAGCTTTCTTT. It encodes CASSLSDSRRVRAFF. The chain carries TRBV7-2 and TRBJ1-1; no firm D call. This CDR3 spans 15 amino acids. Germline V gene data show CDR1 as SGHTA and CDR2 as FQGNSA. The V and J ends lost 6 bases and 10 bases respectively, with 24 bases between them.

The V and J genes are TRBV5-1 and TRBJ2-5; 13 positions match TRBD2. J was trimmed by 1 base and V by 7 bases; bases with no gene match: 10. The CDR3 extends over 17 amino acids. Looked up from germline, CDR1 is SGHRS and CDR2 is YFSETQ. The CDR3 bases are TGCGCCAGCGGAAAGGGACTAGCGGGGATACTCCAAGAGACCCAGTACTTC. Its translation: CASGKGLAGILQETQYF. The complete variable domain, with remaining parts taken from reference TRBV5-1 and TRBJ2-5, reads KAGVTQTPRYLIKTRGQQVTLSCSPISGHRSVSWYQQTPGQGLQFLFEYFSETQRNKGNFPGRFSGRQFSNSRSEMNVSTLELGDSALYLCASGKGLAGILQETQYFGPGTRLLVL.

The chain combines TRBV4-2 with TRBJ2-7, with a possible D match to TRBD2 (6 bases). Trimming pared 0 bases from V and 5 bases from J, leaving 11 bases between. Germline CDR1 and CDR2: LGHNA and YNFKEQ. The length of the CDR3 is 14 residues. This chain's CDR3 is CASSQERGLNEQYF. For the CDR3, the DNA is TGTGCCAGCAGCCAAGAGCGGGGTTTGAACGAGCAGTACTTC.

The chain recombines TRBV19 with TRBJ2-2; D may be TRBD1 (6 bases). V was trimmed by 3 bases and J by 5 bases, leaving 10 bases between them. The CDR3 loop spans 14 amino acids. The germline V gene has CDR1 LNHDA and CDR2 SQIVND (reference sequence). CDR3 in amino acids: CASSMGTWTGELFF. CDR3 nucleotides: TGTGCCAGTAGTATGGGGACATGGACCGGGGAGCTGTTTTTT.